Listed below are T cell receptor beta chains from one sample, sequenced in a study of shared clonotypes between healthy human individuals. The repertoire was sequenced with immunoSEQ multiplex PCR; TCRdb's copy has only in-frame clones and lacks some. The repertoire consists of 400,000 to 500,000 clones, with around 78% occurring once and the leading ten covering roughly 13%. Specimen: PBMCs. Source of these receptors: a woman between 40 and 50 years old in good health. Some clones in this sample may be carry-over from other donors' samples. CDR3s include the opening cysteine and the closing phenylalanine or tryptophan. Clone size is given for some rows only: seen once, a few or many times, or a class if the clone is expanded.

clone_size,v_call,j_call,cdr3_aa
once,TRBV7-2,TRBJ1-1,CASSFGVALNTEAFF
NA,TRBV7-2,TRBJ2-7,CASRLSSGSSYEQYF
NA,TRBV5-6,TRBJ2-3,CASSLRDTDTQYF
once,TRBV5-6,TRBJ2-2,CASSTPGTRAGELFF
NA,TRBV30,TRBJ2-1,CAWRSSGPSYNEQFF
few,TRBV10-3,TRBJ2-7,CAISSGDRGSYEQYF
NA,TRBV2,TRBJ1-5,CASSMSDDSNQPQHF
NA,TRBV6-4,TRBJ1-1,CASSDSREARDTEAFF
NA,TRBV19,TRBJ2-1,CASSQGPYNEQFF
NA,TRBV28,TRBJ2-1,CASSLSGLAGPNEQFF
many,TRBV18,TRBJ2-7,CASRDSYEQYF
NA,TRBV19,TRBJ1-5,CASSIFGVANQPQHF
NA,TRBV28,TRBJ1-4,CASGQGASNEKLFF
few,TRBV4-3,TRBJ2-3,CASSQESGETDTQYF
NA,TRBV28,TRBJ1-1,CASSILGTEDTEAFF
NA,TRBV5-4,TRBJ1-4,CASSAYGEKLFF
few,TRBV4-1,TRBJ2-5,CASSRTQGLWQETQYF
NA,TRBV5-1,TRBJ2-2,CASSLALGNTGELFF
NA,TRBV7-9,TRBJ2-7,CASVRDRTYEQYF
NA,TRBV11-3,TRBJ1-1,CASSPKQGARTFF
NA,TRBV30,TRBJ1-5,CAWSALAGSNQPQHF
NA,TRBV30,TRBJ2-3,CAWSVITDTRYF
NA,TRBV19,TRBJ1-1,CASATGWNTEAFF
NA,TRBV10-3,TRBJ2-7,CAISEGQGNEQYF
NA,TRBV30,TRBJ2-1,CAWSLGVWNNEQFF
NA,TRBV19,TRBJ2-1,CASSIAGEQFF
NA,TRBV7-7,TRBJ2-1,CASSPTSGRATEQFF
many,TRBV7-2,TRBJ2-2,CASSLGQNTGELFF
NA,TRBV7-9,TRBJ2-5,CASSLDRVTQETQYF
NA,TRBV11-3,TRBJ1-5,CASSLVDGFHQPQHF
NA,TRBV6-1,TRBJ1-4,CASDGDRGEKLFF
NA,TRBV7-9,TRBJ2-1,CASSQPRQGMSYNEQFF
NA,TRBV19,TRBJ1-2,CASGEGPNYGYTF
NA,TRBV7-2,TRBJ2-3,CASSLEGRGGSDTQYF
NA,TRBV14,TRBJ1-1,CASSQAVTGGQDTEAFF
NA,TRBV10-3,TRBJ1-5,CAISGSRRADSNQPQHF
NA,TRBV6-1,TRBJ1-1,CASSESWRGTEAFF
few,TRBV5-6,TRBJ2-7,CASSLPGQGAREQYF
once,TRBV19,TRBJ1-5,CASNPTGNNQPQHF
once,TRBV27,TRBJ2-1,CASSVLGPYNEQFF
NA,TRBV5-5,TRBJ2-3,CASSLGVLAGKGADTQYF
NA,TRBV29-1,TRBJ2-2,CSVGKTGRNGELFF
NA,TRBV19,TRBJ2-7,CASSIPGGSSSYEQYF
NA,TRBV6-5,TRBJ1-3,CASSPGGNTIYF
NA,TRBV18,TRBJ1-5,CASSPLNGDSNQPQHF
NA,TRBV5-1,TRBJ2-5,CASSYQAGQETQYF
few,TRBV28,TRBJ2-7,CASSPTHAAPHEQYF
NA,TRBV29-1,TRBJ2-1,CSVVPGRSSYNEQFF
NA,TRBV2,TRBJ1-1,CASSESRGTEAFF
NA,TRBV25-1,TRBJ1-5,CASRRGNQPQHF
NA,TRBV18,TRBJ2-1,CASSQVWGQASNEQFF
few,TRBV10-2,TRBJ2-2,CASSEGVYPGELFF
few,TRBV28,TRBJ2-7,CASSSTPRYEQYF
NA,TRBV7-2,TRBJ1-5,CASSTRTGDGQPQHF
NA,TRBV30,TRBJ1-1,CAWMRGAYTEAFF
NA,TRBV7-6,TRBJ2-3,CASSSLQLSTDTQYF
once,TRBV29-1,TRBJ1-2,CSVEKRDGYTF